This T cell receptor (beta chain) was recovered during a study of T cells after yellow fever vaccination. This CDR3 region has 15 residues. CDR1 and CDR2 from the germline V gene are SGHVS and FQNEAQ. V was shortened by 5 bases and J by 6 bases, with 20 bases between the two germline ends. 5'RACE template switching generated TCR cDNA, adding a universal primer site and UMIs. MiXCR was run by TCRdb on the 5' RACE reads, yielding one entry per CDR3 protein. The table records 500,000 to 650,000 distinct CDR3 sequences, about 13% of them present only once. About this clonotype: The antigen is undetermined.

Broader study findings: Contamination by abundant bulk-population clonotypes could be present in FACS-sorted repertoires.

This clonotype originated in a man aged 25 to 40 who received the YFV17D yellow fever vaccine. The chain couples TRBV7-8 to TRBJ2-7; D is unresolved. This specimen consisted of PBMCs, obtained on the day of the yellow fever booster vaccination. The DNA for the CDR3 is TGTGCCAGCAGCCCTGGACCAATACTTGTCTCCGAGCAGTACTTC. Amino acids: CASSPGPILVSEQYF.